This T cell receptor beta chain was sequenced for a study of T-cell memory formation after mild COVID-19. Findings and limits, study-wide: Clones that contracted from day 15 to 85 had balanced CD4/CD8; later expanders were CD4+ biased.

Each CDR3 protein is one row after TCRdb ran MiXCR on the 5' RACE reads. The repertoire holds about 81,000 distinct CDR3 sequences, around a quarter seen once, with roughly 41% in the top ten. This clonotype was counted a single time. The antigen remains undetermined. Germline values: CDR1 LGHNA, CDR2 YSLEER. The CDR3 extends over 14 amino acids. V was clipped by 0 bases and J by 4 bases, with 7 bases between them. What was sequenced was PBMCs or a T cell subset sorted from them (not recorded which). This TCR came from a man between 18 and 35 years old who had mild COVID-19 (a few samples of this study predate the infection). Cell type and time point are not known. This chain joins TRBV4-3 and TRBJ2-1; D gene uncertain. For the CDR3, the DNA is TGCGCCAGCAGCCAAGACGTCGGGTACAATGAGCAGTTCTTC. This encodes CASSQDVGYNEQFF.